The 13 T cell receptor beta chains presented below share a single source sample, sequenced in a study of regulatory T cells in long-lasting Graves disease. Stated time point: newly diagnosed GD, antithyroid drugs for less than 3 months. The authors made the TCR library using RNA they extracted from PBMCs. CDR3-region Arm-PCR and iRepertoire HTBI primers produced the TCR beta libraries. TCRdb processed the multiplex PCR reads anew with MiXCR; each CDR3 protein has one entry. The table shows about 380,000 distinct CDR3 sequences, with 15% to 17% occurring only once. This sample comprised peripheral blood mononuclear cells (PBMCs), obtained at new diagnosis, from a patient treated with antithyroid drugs. Receptors were obtained from a female donor with Graves disease.

This clonotype occurred many times. The rearrangement uses TRBV30 and TRBJ2-1, with 12 bases lining up with TRBD2. With 0 bases clipped from V and 3 bases from J, the junction kept 3 bases outside the gene matches. Germline assignment: CDR1 GTSNPN and CDR2 SVGIG (reference sequence). CDR3 size: 16 residues. The CDR3 DNA follows: TGTGCCTGGAGTGTAAAGACTAGCGGGAGCTACAATGAGCAGTTCTTC. As protein: CAWSVKTSGSYNEQFF.

This clonotype was detected ten times or more. The chain is built from TRBV7-6 and TRBJ2-5; 16 bases agree with TRBD2. CDR1 and CDR2 (germline): SGHVS, FNYEAQ. V lost 6 bases and J lost 4; bases outside the gene matches: 14. The CDR3 consists of 19 residues. The CDR3 protein is CASRQTGTSGRAGRETQYF. CDR3 coding DNA: TGTGCCAGCAGGCAGACCGGGACTAGCGGGAGGGCCGGACGAGAGACCCAGTACTTC.

The chain carries TRBV20-1 and TRBJ2-1; D is unresolved. From germline, CDR1 is DFQATT and CDR2 SNEGSKA (reference sequence). Trimming removed 6 bases at V and 5 bases at J, with 8 bases between. There are 11 residues in the CDR3. The CDR3 spells CSASPDNEQFF. CDR3 sequence (DNA): TGCAGTGCGTCGCCGGACAATGAGCAGTTCTTC.

Concerning this clonotype: This sequence may be a read error, since a much larger clone differs from it by one base. Since no conserved phenylalanine or tryptophan closes the CDR3, a read error is the likely cause. This rearrangement joins TRBV29-1 to TRBJ2-3; 14 bases line up with TRBD2. The V gene's germline CDR1 is SQVTM and CDR2 ANQGSEA. The CDR3 has 18 amino acids. The ends lost 5 bases at V and 2 bases at J; junction bases unmatched: 12. This CDR3 reads CSVTSGTSGSLNTDTQYL. The CDR3 nucleotides read TGCAGCGTTACTTCCGGGACTAGCGGGAGTCTTAACACAGATACGCAGTATTTG.

V is TRBV12-5 and J is TRBJ2-1; D not certain. This CDR3 has 11 residues. From germline, CDR1 is LGHNT and CDR2 FRNRAP. The V end lost 5 bases, the J end lost 9 bases, and 8 bases lay between the germline ends. The CDR3 protein is CASGPSVEQFF. The CDR3 nucleotides are TGTGCTAGTGGTCCCTCTGTTGAGCAGTTCTTC.

This clonotype has ten or more counts. This chain joins TRBV15 and TRBJ2-2, with 7 bases matching TRBD2. This CDR3 is built from 16 residues. With V trimmed by 3 bases and J by 9 bases, 13 bases remained unmatched. The germline CDR1 and CDR2 sequences are LNHNV and YYDKDF (reference sequence). Written as DNA, the CDR3 is TGTGCCACCAGCAGGTCCACCCGACTAGCTGTGCGGGAGCTGTTTTTT. Its translation is CATSRSTRLAVRELFF.

A few counts support this clonotype. The gene calls are TRBV7-8 and TRBJ2-5, with D perhaps TRBD1 (6 bases). The germline V gene encodes CDR1 SGHVS and CDR2 FQNEAQ. This CDR3 is 14 amino acids long. V lost 5 bases and J 2 bases, leaving 12 bases between the germline ends. CDR3 region: CASSPQGIQETQYF. In DNA form, the CDR3 reads TGTGCCAGCAGCCCACAGGGCATACAAGAGACCCAGTACTTC.

The J gene is TRBJ2-1, the V gene TRBV24-1, with D maybe TRBD2 (5 bases). The CDR3 covers 15 residues. The ends were cut back, 5 bases at V and 7 bases at J, with 17 bases in the middle. Germline V lookup: CDR1 KGHDR, CDR2 SFDVKD. The CDR3 nucleotides are TGTGCCACCAGTGCCCGGCGGGCTTACGATAATGAGCAGTTCTTC. Protein: CATSARRAYDNEQFF.

This clonotype was picked up many times. The J gene is TRBJ2-2, the V gene TRBV28, with 7 bases lining up with TRBD2. This CDR3 comprises 19 residues. The V gene end was trimmed by 4 bases and the J gene end by 3 bases; junction bases not matched to a gene: 17. Looked up from germline, CDR1 is MDHEN and CDR2 is SYDVKM. DNA for the CDR3: TGTGCCAGCAGTTACAGAGGGTTCCGCGGGAGCACGGACACCGGGGAGCTGTTTTTT. It yields the protein CASSYRGFRGSTDTGELFF.

The chain couples TRBV7-2 to TRBJ2-5, with 10 bases matching TRBD2. Looked up from germline, CDR1 is SGHTA and CDR2 is FQGNSA. Trimming took 11 bases from V and 1 from J; bases not matched to a gene: 10. CDR3 size: 15 residues. The CDR3 is CACARASGGQETQYF. In DNA, the CDR3 is TGTGCCTGCGCGAGGGCTAGCGGGGGCCAAGAGACCCAGTACTTC.

This clonotype was detected ten times or more. The chain links TRBV13 to TRBJ2-7; the match to TRBD2 covers 7 bases. The CDR3 extends over 17 amino acids. V dropped 1 base and J dropped 6; count of bases not matched to a gene: 15. Germline CDR1 and CDR2: PRHDT and FYEKMQ (reference sequence). The CDR3 loop reads CASSLDLGLGGRGEQYF. The CDR3 DNA is TGTGCCAGCAGCTTAGATCTCGGACTAGGAGGCCGAGGCGAGCAGTACTTC.

This clonotype was recorded a few times. This chain connects TRBV7-9 to TRBJ2-1; no firm D call. The CDR3 length is 16 residues. V shed 5 bases and J shed 5 bases, with 19 bases lying between them. The germline CDR1 and CDR2 sequences are SEHNR and FQNEAQ (reference sequence). This CDR3 reads CASSQGQNQLNNEQFF. DNA of the CDR3: TGTGCCAGCAGCCAAGGTCAGAACCAGCTGAACAATGAGCAGTTCTTC. Full variable domain (remainder filled in from reference TRBV7-9 and TRBJ2-1): DTGVSQNPRHKITKRGQNVTFRCDPISEHNRLYWYRQTLGQGPEFLTYFQNEAQLEKSRLLSDRFSAERPKGSFSTLEIQRTEQGDSAMYLCASSQGQNQLNNEQFFGPGTRLTVL.

This clonotype has ten or more counts. The V and J genes are TRBV9 and TRBJ2-1; D is perhaps TRBD1 (6 bases). CDR3 length: 15 residues. Germline V gene data show CDR1 as SGDLS and CDR2 as YYNGEE. The V gene lost 3 bases and the J gene lost 7 bases, with 17 bases spanning the gap. CDR3 bases: TGTGCCAGCAGCGCATCCCCCGTGACAGGAAATGAGCAGTTCTTC. It codes for CASSASPVTGNEQFF. Based on the CDR3 plus reference TRBV9 and TRBJ2-1, the full variable domain is DSGVTQTPKHLITATGQRVTLRCSPRSGDLSVYWYQQSLDQGLQFLIQYYNGEERAKGNILERFSAQQFPDLHSELNLSSLELGDSALYFCASSASPVTGNEQFFGPGTRLTVL.